The clone carrying this TCR beta chain is a singleton in its sample. The CDR3 spans 14 residues. Germline V gene data show CDR1 as KGHSH and CDR2 as LQKENI. With 4 bases removed from V and 5 bases from J, the gap between germline ends came to 12 bases. The data were taken from a study of blood T cell repertoires in COVID-19. Study overall: Both acute and convalescent COVID-19 samples were obtained from the United States, Italy and Spain.

Clones were sequenced by immunoSEQ multiplex PCR, and TCRdb holds only the in-frame ones, with some missing. Of hundreds of thousands of clones listed, approximately 86% are singletons. This sequence was found in a man younger than 30 with active or convalescent COVID-19. V gene TRBV18 combines with J gene TRBJ2-1; no firm D call. Input material: peripheral blood. CDR3 sequence (DNA): TGTGCCAGCTCACTCCTAATTCCTAACAATGAGCAGTTCTTC. Amino acids: CASSLLIPNNEQFF.